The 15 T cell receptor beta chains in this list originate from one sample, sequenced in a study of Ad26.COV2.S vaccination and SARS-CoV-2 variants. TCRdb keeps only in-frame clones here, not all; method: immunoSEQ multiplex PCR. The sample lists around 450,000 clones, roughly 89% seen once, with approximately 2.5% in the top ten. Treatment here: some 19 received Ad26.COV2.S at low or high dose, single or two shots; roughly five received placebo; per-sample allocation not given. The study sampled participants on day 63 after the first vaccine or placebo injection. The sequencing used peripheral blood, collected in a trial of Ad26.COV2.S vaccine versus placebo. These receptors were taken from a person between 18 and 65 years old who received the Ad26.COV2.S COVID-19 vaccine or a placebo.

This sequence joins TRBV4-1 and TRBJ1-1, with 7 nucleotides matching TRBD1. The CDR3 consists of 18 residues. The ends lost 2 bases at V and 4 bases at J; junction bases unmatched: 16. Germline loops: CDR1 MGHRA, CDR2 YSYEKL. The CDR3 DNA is TGCGCCAGCAGCCAAAGCCCCCCCGAGGGGGCAGGTTCCACTGAAGCTTTCTTT. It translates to CASSQSPPEGAGSTEAFF.

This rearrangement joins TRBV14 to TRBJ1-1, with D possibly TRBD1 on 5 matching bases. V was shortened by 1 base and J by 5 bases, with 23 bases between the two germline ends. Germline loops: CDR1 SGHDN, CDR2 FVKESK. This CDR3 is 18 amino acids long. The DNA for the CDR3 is TGTGCCAGCAGCCAAGCCCGGCCGGGGCGACCCATAGAGACTGAAGCTTTCTTT. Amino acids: CASSQARPGRPIETEAFF.

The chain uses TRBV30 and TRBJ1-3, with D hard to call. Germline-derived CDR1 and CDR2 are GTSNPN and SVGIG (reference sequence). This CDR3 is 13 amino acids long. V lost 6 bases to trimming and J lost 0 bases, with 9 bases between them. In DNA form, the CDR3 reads TGTGCCTGTACGGAGAGCTCTGGAAACACCATATATTTT. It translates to CACTESSGNTIYF.

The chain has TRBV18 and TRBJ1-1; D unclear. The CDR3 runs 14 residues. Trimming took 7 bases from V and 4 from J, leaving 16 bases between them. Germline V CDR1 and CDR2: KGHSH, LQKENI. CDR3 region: CASLRTRESTEAFF. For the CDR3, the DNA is TGTGCCAGCTTAAGGACTAGGGAGAGCACTGAAGCTTTCTTT.

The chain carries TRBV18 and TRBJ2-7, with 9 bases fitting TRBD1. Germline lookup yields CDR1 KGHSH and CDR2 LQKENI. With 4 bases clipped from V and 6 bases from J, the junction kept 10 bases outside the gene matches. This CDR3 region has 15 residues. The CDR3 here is CASSQQPGQGIEQYF. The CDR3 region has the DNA TGTGCCAGCTCACAACAACCGGGACAGGGTATCGAGCAGTACTTC.

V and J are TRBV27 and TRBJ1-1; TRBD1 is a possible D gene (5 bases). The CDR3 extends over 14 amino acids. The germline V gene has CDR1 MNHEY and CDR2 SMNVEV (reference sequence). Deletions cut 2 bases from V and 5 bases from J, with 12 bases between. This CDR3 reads CASSLAGARTEAFF. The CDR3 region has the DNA TGTGCCAGCAGTTTAGCTGGGGCGCGGACTGAAGCTTTCTTT.

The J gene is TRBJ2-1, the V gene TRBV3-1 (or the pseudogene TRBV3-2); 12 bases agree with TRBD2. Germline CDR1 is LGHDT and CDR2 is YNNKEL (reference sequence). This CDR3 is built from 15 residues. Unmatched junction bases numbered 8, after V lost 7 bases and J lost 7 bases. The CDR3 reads CASTSLAGGLNEQFF. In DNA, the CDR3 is TGTGCCAGCACCTCACTAGCGGGGGGCCTTAATGAGCAGTTCTTC.

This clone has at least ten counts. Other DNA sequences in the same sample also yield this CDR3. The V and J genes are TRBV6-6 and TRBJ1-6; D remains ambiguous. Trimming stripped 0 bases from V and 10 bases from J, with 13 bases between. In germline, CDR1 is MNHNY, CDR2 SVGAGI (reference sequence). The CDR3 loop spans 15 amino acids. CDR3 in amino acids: CASSYSRTGGSPLHF. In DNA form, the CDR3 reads TGTGCCAGCAGTTACTCAAGGACGGGAGGATCACCCCTCCACTTT.

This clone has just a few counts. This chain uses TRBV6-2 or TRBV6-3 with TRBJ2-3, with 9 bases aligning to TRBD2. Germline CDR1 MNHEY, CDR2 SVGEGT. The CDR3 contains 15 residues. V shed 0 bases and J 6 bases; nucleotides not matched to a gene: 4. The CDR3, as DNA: TGTGCCAGCAGTTACTCGGGCGGGGGGGCCGATACGCAGTATTTT. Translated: CASSYSGGGADTQYF.

As DNA, the CDR3 is TGTGCTAGTGGTTTGGAATTGTTGGGATATAGCAATCAGCCCCAGCATTTT. This codes for CASGLELLGYSNQPQHF. The chain employs TRBV12-5 and TRBJ1-5; unclear D gene. The CDR3 totals 17 residues. Trimming removed 1 base at V and 0 bases at J, with 13 bases between. CDR1 LGHNT and CDR2 FRNRAP come from the germline V gene.

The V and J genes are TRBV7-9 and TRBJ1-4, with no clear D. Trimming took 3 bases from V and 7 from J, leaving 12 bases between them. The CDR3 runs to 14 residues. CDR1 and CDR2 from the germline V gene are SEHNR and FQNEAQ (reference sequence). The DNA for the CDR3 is TGTGCCAGCAGCTTCCAAGGACTAAGTGAAAAACTGTTTTTT. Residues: CASSFQGLSEKLFF.

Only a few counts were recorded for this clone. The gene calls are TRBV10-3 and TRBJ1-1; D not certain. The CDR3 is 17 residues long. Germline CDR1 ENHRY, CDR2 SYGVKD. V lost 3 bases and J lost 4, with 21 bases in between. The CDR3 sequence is CAISESPGRGRATEAFF. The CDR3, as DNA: TGTGCCATCAGTGAATCTCCCGGTCGAGGTAGGGCCACTGAAGCTTTCTTT.

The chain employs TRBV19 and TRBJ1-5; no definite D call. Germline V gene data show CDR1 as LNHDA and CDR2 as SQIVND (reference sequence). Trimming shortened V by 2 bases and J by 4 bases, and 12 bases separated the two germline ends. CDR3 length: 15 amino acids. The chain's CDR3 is CASSISAKENQPQHF. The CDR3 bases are TGTGCCAGTAGTATAAGCGCGAAAGAAAATCAGCCCCAGCATTTT. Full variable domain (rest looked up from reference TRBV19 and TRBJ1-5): DGGITQSPKYLFRKEGQNVTLSCEQNLNHDAMYWYRQDPGQGLRLIYYSQIVNDFQKGDIAEGYSVSREKKESFPLTVTSAQKNPTAFYLCASSISAKENQPQHFGDGTRLSIL.

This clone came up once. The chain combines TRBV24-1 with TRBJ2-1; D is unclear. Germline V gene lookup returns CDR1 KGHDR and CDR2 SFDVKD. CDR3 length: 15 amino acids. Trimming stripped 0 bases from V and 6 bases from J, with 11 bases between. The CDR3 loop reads CATSDLGWALNEQFF. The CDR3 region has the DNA TGTGCCACCAGTGATTTGGGTTGGGCCCTCAATGAGCAGTTCTTC.

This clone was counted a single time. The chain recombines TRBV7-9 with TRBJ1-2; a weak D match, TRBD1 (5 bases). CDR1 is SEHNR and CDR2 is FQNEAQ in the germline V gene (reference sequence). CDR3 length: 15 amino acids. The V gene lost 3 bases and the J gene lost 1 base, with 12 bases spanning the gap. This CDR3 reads CASSLGETVNYGYTF. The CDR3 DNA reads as TGTGCCAGCAGCTTGGGGGAGACAGTTAACTATGGCTACACCTTC.